The 5 T cell receptor beta chains given below trace back to one sample, sequenced in a study of graft-versus-host responses after intestinal transplantation. The assay was immunoSEQ multiplex PCR, and TCRdb's table has in-frame clones only and misses some. The sample lists about 97,000 clones; 80% to 95% were seen once. The material was PBMCs, obtained roughly 410 days after intestinal transplant. The receptors originated from a human patient who received an intestinal transplant, so some T cells may come from the graft donor.

This chain joins TRBV6-5 and TRBJ1-3; the D is unclear. The CDR3 is 13 residues long. With 4 bases removed from V and 0 bases from J, the gap between germline ends came to 4 bases. From germline, CDR1 is MNHEY and CDR2 SVGAGI. In DNA, the CDR3 is TGTGCCAGCAGTTCCCTCTCTGGAAACACCATATATTTT. It codes for CASSSLSGNTIYF.

This clone was observed a single time. This rearrangement joins TRBV19 to TRBJ2-6; D is unclear. V was cut by 0 bases and J by 0 bases, with 3 bases left in between. The CDR3 loop spans 15 amino acids. Germline V gene sequence: CDR1 LNHDA, CDR2 SQIVND (reference sequence). The CDR3 sequence: CASSIEGSGANVLTF. As DNA, the CDR3 is TGTGCCAGTAGTATAGAAGGCTCTGGGGCCAACGTCCTGACTTTC.

The chain carries TRBV4-2 and TRBJ2-5; possible D gene TRBD2, 5 bases. Germline CDR1 is LGHNA and CDR2 is YNFKEQ. Deletions cut 1 base from V and 7 bases from J, with 13 bases between. CDR3 length equals 14 residues. This CDR3 is CASSQGAGEGTQYF. For the CDR3, the DNA is TGTGCCAGCAGCCAAGGGGCCGGGGAAGGGACCCAGTACTTC.

J is TRBJ1-6 and V is TRBV27; 10 bases map to TRBD1. CDR3 length: 16 amino acids. The germline V gene encodes CDR1 MNHEY and CDR2 SMNVEV (reference sequence). V was pared by 6 bases and J by 8 bases, with 10 bases of the junction left unmatched. The CDR3 DNA reads as TGTGCCAGCAGCCTAATCGGACAGGGGGTGTATTCACCCCTCCACTTT. Amino acid sequence: CASSLIGQGVYSPLHF.

This chain uses TRBV5-5 with TRBJ1-4; 8 nucleotides line up with TRBD1. Germline values: CDR1 SGHKS, CDR2 YYEKEE (reference sequence). The CDR3 consists of 16 residues. V lost 1 base and J lost 5; bases outside the gene matches: 7. The CDR3 nucleotides read TGTGCCAGCAGCTTGTGGGTGGGACAGGCGAATGAAAAACTGTTTTTT. It specifies CASSLWVGQANEKLFF.